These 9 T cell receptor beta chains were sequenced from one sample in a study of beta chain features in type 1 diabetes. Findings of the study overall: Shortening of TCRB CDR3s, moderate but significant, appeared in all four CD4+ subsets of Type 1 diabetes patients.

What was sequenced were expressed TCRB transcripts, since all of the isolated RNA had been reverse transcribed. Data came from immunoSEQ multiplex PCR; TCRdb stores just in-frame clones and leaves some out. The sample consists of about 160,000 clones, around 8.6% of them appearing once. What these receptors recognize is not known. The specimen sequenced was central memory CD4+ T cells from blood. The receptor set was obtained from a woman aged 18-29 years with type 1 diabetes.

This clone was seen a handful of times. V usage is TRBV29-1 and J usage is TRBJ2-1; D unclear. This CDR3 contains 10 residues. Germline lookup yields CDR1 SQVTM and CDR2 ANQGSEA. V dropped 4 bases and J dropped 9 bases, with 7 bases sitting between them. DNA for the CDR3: TGCAGCGTTGCTGTGGCTGAGCAGTTCTTC. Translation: CSVAVAEQFF.

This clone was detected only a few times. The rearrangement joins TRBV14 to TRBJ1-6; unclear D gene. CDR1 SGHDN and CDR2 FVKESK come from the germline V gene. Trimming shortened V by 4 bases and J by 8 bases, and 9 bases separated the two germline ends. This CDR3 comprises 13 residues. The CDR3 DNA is TGTGCCAGCAGCCCGCAGCAGGATTCACCCCTCCACTTT. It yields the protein CASSPQQDSPLHF.

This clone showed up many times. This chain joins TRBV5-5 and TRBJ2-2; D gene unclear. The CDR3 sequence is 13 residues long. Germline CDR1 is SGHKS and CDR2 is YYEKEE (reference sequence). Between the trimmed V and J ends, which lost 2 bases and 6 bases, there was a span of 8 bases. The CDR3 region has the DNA TGTGCCAGCAGCTTTAGTGATTCCGGGGAGCTGTTTTTT. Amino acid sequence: CASSFSDSGELFF.

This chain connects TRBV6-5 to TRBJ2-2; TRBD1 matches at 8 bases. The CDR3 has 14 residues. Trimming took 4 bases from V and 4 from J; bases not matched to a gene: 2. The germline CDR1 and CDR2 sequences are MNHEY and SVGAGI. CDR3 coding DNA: TGTGCCAGCAGTTCGGACAGGGCCACCGGGGAGCTGTTTTTT. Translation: CASSSDRATGELFF.

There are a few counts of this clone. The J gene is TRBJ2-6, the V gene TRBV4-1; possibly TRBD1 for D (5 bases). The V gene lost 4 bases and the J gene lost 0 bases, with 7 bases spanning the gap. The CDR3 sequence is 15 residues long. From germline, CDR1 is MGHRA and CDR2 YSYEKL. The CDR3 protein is CASSLGDSGANVLTF. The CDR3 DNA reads TGCGCCAGCAGCCTAGGGGACTCTGGGGCCAACGTCCTGACTTTC.

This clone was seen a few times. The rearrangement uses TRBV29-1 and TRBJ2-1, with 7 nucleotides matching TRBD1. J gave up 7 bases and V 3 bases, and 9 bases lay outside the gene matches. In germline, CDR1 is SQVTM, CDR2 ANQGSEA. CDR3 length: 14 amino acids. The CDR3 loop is CSVDDRDLWNEQFF. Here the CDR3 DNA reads TGCAGCGTTGACGACAGGGACCTTTGGAATGAGCAGTTCTTC.

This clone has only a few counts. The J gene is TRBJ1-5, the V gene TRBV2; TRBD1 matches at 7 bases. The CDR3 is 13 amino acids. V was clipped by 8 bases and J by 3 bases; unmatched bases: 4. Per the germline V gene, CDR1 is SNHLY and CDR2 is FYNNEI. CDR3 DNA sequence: TGTGCCAGCGGGACAGAGTACAATCAGCCCCAGCATTTT. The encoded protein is CASGTEYNQPQHF.

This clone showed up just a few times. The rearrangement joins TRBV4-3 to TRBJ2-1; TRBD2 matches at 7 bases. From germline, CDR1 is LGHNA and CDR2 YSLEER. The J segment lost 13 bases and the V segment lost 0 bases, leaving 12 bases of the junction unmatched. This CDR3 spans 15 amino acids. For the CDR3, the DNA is TGCGCCAGCAGCCAAGAGAGTTGGGAAACTAGCGTTCAGTTCTTC. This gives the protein CASSQESWETSVQFF.

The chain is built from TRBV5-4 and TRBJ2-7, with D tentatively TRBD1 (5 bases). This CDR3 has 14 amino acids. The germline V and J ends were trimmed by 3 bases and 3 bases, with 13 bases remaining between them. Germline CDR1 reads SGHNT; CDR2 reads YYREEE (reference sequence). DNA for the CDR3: TGTGCCAGCAGCTATAAGACAGATGTCTACGAGCAGTACTTC. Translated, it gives CASSYKTDVYEQYF.